The sequence of this T cell receptor beta chain was determined in a study of blood T cell repertoires in COVID-19. Study overall: PBMCs, B-cell-depleted T cells, or T cells provided the cDNA or gDNA that made up the material.

Produced via immunoSEQ multiplex PCR; TCRdb's table is partial and in-frame only. The sample comprises nearly 300,000 clones, nearly 90% of which are singletons, and 2.5% to 3.5% rests with the top ten. The CDR3 covers 16 residues. Trimming cost V 5 bases and J 5 bases; bases outside gene matches: 13. Germline CDR1 SGHAT, CDR2 FQNNGV. This receptor was taken from a woman between 45 and 60 years old who had been exposed to COVID-19. This chain links TRBV11-2 with TRBJ2-3; 7 bases are a match to TRBD1. The sequencing sample was made of PBMCs or T cells enriched from blood (not recorded which). The CDR3 DNA reads TGTGCCAGCAGCGAAGACCGGGACAGCAGGATAGATACGCAGTATTTT. It specifies CASSEDRDSRIDTQYF.